This T cell receptor beta chain was captured by sequencing in a study of T cell repertoires in cytomegalovirus infection. Study context: Public TCR beta signatures indicated both CMV infection and matching HLA type.

This clonotype came up a few times. The antigen remains undetermined. Study outcomes and limitations: Carriage of CMV together with the relevant HLA was identifiable through cumulative public TCR beta family frequency. Across the ex vivo response, the dominant clonotypes were HLA-C-restricted CMV-specific TCR beta clonotypes.

TCRdb reanalysed the reads using MiXCR and keeps one entry per CDR3 protein. Seen here are approximately 76,000 distinct CDR3 sequences, 3% to 4.5% observed once, and the top ten hold approximately 5%. With V trimmed by 5 bases and J by 4 bases, 3 bases remained unmatched. Germline V CDR1 and CDR2: DFQATT, SNEGSKA (reference sequence). The CDR3 length is 14 residues. The receptor's source is a human donor in good health (CMV status not recorded). Some clones in this sample may be carry-over from other donors' samples. Sequenced material: PBMCs. The chain joins TRBV20-1 to TRBJ2-1; 12 bases are shared with TRBD2. The CDR3 loop is CSAGLAGSYNEQFF. The CDR3 nucleotides are TGCAGTGCTGGACTAGCGGGGAGTTACAATGAGCAGTTCTTC.